The clone carrying this T cell receptor (beta chain) was counted ten times or more. The antigen is undetermined. These data are taken from a study of T cells in Graves' hyperthyroidism and ophthalmopathy. At the level of the study: Staff took peripheral blood when the initial diagnosis was made, before any treatment began.

Trimming left V 2 bases short and J 5 bases short, with 4 bases between. Germline V gives CDR1 GTSNPN, CDR2 SVGIG (reference sequence). CDR3 length equals 10 residues. Study-wide results and limits: A 13 V-J signature model discriminated ophthalmopathy versus stable hyperthyroidism.

The TCR beta CDR3 regions underwent amplification using RNA transcripts as the source. A first-round RT-PCR of the TCR CDR3 used the HTBI primer set. TCRdb re-analysed the multiplex PCR reads in MiXCR, keeping a single row per CDR3 protein. The sample yields under 350,000 distinct CDR3 sequences, approximately 12% seen once. First hyperthyroidism diagnosis is when the blood sample was obtained, before any ophthalmopathy symptoms. Sequencing was carried out using blood. This sequence originates from a woman in her 30s with Graves' hyperthyroidism that later progressed to Graves' ophthalmopathy. V usage is TRBV30 and J usage is TRBJ2-7; D remains unclear. CDR3 in amino acids: CAWSRDEQYF. In DNA form, the CDR3 reads TGTGCCTGGAGTAGAGACGAGCAGTACTTC. Combining the CDR3 with reference TRBV30 and TRBJ2-7 gives the whole variable domain SQTIHQWPATLVQPVGSPLSLECTVEGTSNPNLYWYRQAAGRGLQLLFYSVGIGQISSEVPQNLSASRPQDRQFILSSKKLLLSDSGFYLCAWSRDEQYFGPGTRLTVT.